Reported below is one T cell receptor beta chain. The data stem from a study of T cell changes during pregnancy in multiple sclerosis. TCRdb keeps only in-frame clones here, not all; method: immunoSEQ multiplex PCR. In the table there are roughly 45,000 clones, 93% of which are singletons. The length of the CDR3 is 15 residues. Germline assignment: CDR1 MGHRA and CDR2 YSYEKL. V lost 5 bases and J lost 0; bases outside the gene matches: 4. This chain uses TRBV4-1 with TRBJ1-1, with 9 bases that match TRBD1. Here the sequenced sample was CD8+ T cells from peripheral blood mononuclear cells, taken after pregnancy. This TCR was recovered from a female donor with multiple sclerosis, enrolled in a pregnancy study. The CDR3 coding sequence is TGCGCCAGCAGCTCGGGGGACAGGGTGAACACTGAAGCTTTCTTT. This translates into CASSSGDRVNTEAFF.